The 29 T cell receptor beta chains given below trace back to one sample, sequenced in a study of CD8 T cells in ankylosing spondylitis (dated by TCRdb to 2017 to 2019). Library preparation was by 5' RACE. This sample was sequenced with an Illumina HiSeq 2500. Clones were called with MiXCR by TCRdb after fastp trimmed the public reads at Q25, and only in-frame beta chains were retained. Rows matching on CDR3 protein sequence are summarized as one entry with the most common DNA and genes. This sample is represented by roughly 230,000 distinct CDR3 sequences; 7.5% to 9.5% of them were singletons. Together, the top ten hold around 4.4% of the sample. What was sequenced was blood, either unsorted or a sorted T cell fraction (not recorded which). These receptors all come from a female donor with ankylosing spondylitis or in good health (not recorded which).

This chain joins TRBV7-2 and TRBJ2-1; TRBD1 matches at 9 bases. The CDR3 contains 14 residues. Germline V gene sequence: CDR1 SGHTA, CDR2 FQGNSA. V lost 5 bases and J lost 6; bases outside the gene matches: 5. The CDR3 DNA sequence: TGTGCCAGCAGCGCTCAGACAGGGGGCAATGAGCAGTTCTTC. This sequence encodes CASSAQTGGNEQFF. The full variable domain, in which reference TRBV7-2 and TRBJ2-1 provide the parts outside the CDR3, is GAGVSQSPSNKVTEKGKDVELRCDPISGHTALYWYRQSLGQGLEFLIYFQGNSAPDKSGLPSDRFSAERTGGSVSTLTIQRTQQEDSAVYLCASSAQTGGNEQFFGPGTRLTVL.

This clonotype was found many times. The chain recombines TRBV23-1 with TRBJ1-5; D is possibly TRBD1 (5 bases). TRBV23-1 is treated as an ORF (open reading frame) with a function not yet certain. Trimming cost V 4 bases and J 5 bases, with 15 bases left between them. This CDR3 spans 15 amino acids. CDR3 sequence (DNA): TGCGCCAGCAGTCGGATACGGGACGGATATCAGCCCCAGCATTTT. Residues: CASSRIRDGYQPQHF.

This clonotype has a count of ten or more. This sequence joins TRBV15 and TRBJ2-1; D ambiguous. The CDR3 is made up of 16 amino acids. V lost 0 bases and J 7 bases, leaving 16 bases between the germline ends. Germline loops: CDR1 LNHNV, CDR2 YYDKDF (reference sequence). This chain's CDR3 is CATSREQTNLENEQFF. The CDR3, as DNA: TGTGCCACCAGCAGAGAACAGACAAACTTGGAGAATGAGCAGTTCTTC.

Many counts were recorded for this clonotype. V gene TRBV3-1 combines with J gene TRBJ2-1; no clear D. This CDR3 contains 14 residues. The germline CDR1 and CDR2 sequences are LGHDT and YNNKEL (reference sequence). Trimming stripped 2 bases from V and 2 bases from J, with 7 bases between. The CDR3 reads CASSQQAAYNEQFF. The DNA of the CDR3 is TGTGCCAGCAGCCAACAAGCCGCCTACAATGAGCAGTTCTTC.

This clonotype was found a few times. The rearrangement joins TRBV3-1 to TRBJ1-3, with D hard to call. Germline assignment: CDR1 LGHDT and CDR2 YNNKEL (reference sequence). CDR3 length: 15 residues. V lost 7 bases and J 0 bases, leaving 13 bases between the germline ends. The CDR3 is CASTIGRISGNTIYF. CDR3 bases: TGTGCCAGCACAATCGGACGGATCTCTGGAAACACCATATATTTT.

DNA of the CDR3: TGTGCCAGCAGCTTAACTCCTACTTACACCGGGGAGCTGTTTTTT. Protein sequence: CASSLTPTYTGELFF. J is TRBJ2-2 and V is TRBV5-6; D remains unclear. The CDR3 contains 15 residues. Germline V gene lookup returns CDR1 SGHDT and CDR2 YYEEEE. V dropped 2 bases and J dropped 3 bases, with 11 bases sitting between them.

This clonotype was seen many times. This chain uses TRBV10-2 with TRBJ2-7, with TRBD2 as a possible D gene (6 bases). CDR1 and CDR2 (germline): WSHSY, SAAADI. This CDR3 has 13 amino acids. The V and J ends lost 8 bases and 4 bases respectively, with 15 bases between them. The CDR3 sequence is CASSNQRAYEQYF. In nucleotides, the CDR3 is TGCGCCAGCTCGAACCAGCGGGCTTACGAGCAGTACTTC.

This clonotype was picked up many times. The chain has TRBV25-1 and TRBJ2-5; D unresolved. V was pared by 3 bases and J by 6 bases, with 17 bases between. The CDR3 covers 15 residues. Germline CDR1 reads MGHDK; CDR2 reads SYGVNS. DNA of the CDR3: TGTGCCAGCAGTGACTTCGCGGACCCTGAGAAGACCCAGTACTTC. As protein: CASSDFADPEKTQYF. The full variable domain, completed using reference TRBV25-1 and TRBJ2-5, is EADIYQTPRYLVIGTGKKITLECSQTMGHDKMYWYQQDPGMELHLIHYSYGVNSTEKGDLSSESTVSRIRTEHFPLTLESARPSHTSQYLCASSDFADPEKTQYFGPGTRLLVL.

In this sample, this clonotype turned up many times. CDR3 DNA: TGCGCCAGCAGTCCCAGATCGGCACCGCACAATGAGCAGTTCTTC. Its translation is CASSPRSAPHNEQFF. The genes are TRBV23-1 and TRBJ2-1; D unclear. TRBV23-1 is flagged as an ORF with uncertain function. The CDR3 sequence is 15 residues long. V lost 4 bases to trimming and J lost 5 bases, with 15 bases between them.

This clonotype was seen at least ten times. The chain combines TRBV30 with TRBJ1-5, with D possibly TRBD1 on 5 matching bases. Germline loops: CDR1 GTSNPN, CDR2 SVGIG (reference sequence). This CDR3 is 15 amino acids long. V gave up 0 bases and J gave up 1 base, with 10 bases separating them. In nucleotides, the CDR3 is TGTGCCTGGAGTGTAGGCGCAGGGAGCAATCAGCCCCAGCATTTT. Residues: CAWSVGAGSNQPQHF.

This chain uses TRBV7-2 with TRBJ2-7; 7 bases line up with TRBD1. The CDR3 consists of 15 residues. V was pared by 3 bases and J by 6 bases, with 11 bases of the junction left unmatched. In germline, CDR1 is SGHTA, CDR2 FQGNSA. The CDR3, as DNA: TGTGCCAGCAGCTTCTCGAGCGGCAGGGGGAGCGAGCAGTACTTC. Translating gives CASSFSSGRGSEQYF.

The sample holds many counts of this clonotype. The CDR3 here is CASRAGGGIEQFF. CDR3 bases: TGTGCCAGCAGGGCGGGAGGGGGAATTGAGCAGTTCTTC. The genes are TRBV27 and TRBJ2-1, with TRBD2 matching over 9 bases. The CDR3 is made up of 13 amino acids. In germline, CDR1 is MNHEY, CDR2 SMNVEV (reference sequence). After removal of 6 bases from V and 9 bases from J, the junction contained 6 bases not matched to a gene.

This clonotype was recorded many times. The V and J genes are TRBV2 and TRBJ1-1; D call uncertain. This CDR3 has 12 residues. From germline, CDR1 is SNHLY and CDR2 FYNNEI. Trimming removed 3 bases from V and 6 bases from J, with 8 bases in between. The CDR3 DNA follows: TGTGCCAGCAGTGAGGGAACGGCTGAAGCTTTCTTT. It is translated as CASSEGTAEAFF. Supplemented by reference TRBV2 and TRBJ1-1, the full variable domain reads EPEVTQTPSHQVTQMGQEVILRCVPISNHLYFYWYRQILGQKVEFLVSFYNNEISEKSEIFDDQFSVERPDGSNFTLKIRSTKLEDSAMYFCASSEGTAEAFFGQGTRLTVV.

CDR3: CSAGGQGAGNTEAFF. In DNA, the CDR3 is TGCAGTGCTGGAGGACAGGGGGCGGGAAACACTGAAGCTTTCTTT. V and J are TRBV20-1 and TRBJ1-1, with 11 nucleotides matching TRBD1. This CDR3 region has 15 residues. Trimming took 5 bases from V and 2 from J; bases not matched to a gene: 7. CDR1 and CDR2 from the germline V gene are DFQATT and SNEGSKA (reference sequence).

There are a few counts of this clonotype. The genes are TRBV29-1 and TRBJ2-1, with 8 bases that match TRBD2. V shed 7 bases and J 4 bases; nucleotides not matched to a gene: 6. Looked up from germline, CDR1 is SQVTM and CDR2 is ANQGSEA. The CDR3 extends over 13 amino acids. The CDR3 is CSAAGLGYNEQFF. The CDR3, as DNA: TGCAGCGCGGCGGGACTAGGGTACAATGAGCAGTTCTTC.

This clonotype appeared many times. The V gene is TRBV6-2 or TRBV6-3, the J gene TRBJ1-3; D uncertain. Per germline, CDR1 MNHEY and CDR2 SVGEGT. The CDR3 totals 19 residues. The germline V and J ends were trimmed by 0 bases and 0 bases, with 18 bases remaining between them. CDR3 sequence: CASSYSIDGRAGSGNTIYF. The CDR3, as DNA: TGTGCCAGCAGTTACTCGATTGACGGCCGGGCCGGCTCTGGAAACACCATATATTTT.

This clonotype was seen many times. The chain has TRBV27 and TRBJ1-1, with TRBD1 as a possible D gene (5 bases). The length of the CDR3 is 12 residues. Germline lookup yields CDR1 MNHEY and CDR2 SMNVEV (reference sequence). V was cut by 6 bases and J by 6 bases, with 11 bases left in between. The CDR3 region is CASRTGGAEAFF. In nucleotides, the CDR3 is TGTGCCAGCAGGACCGGAGGGGCTGAAGCTTTCTTT.

The chain has TRBV7-9 and TRBJ2-1, with 8 bases lining up with TRBD2. V shed 5 bases and J 7 bases; nucleotides not matched to a gene: 13. Germline lookup yields CDR1 SEHNR and CDR2 FQNEAQ (reference sequence). This CDR3 has 16 residues. The CDR3 nucleotides are TGTGCCAGCAGCCGCACCGGGGGGGGCGTTGGGAATGAGCAGTTCTTC. Amino acid sequence: CASSRTGGGVGNEQFF.

This clonotype has only a few counts. The chain recombines TRBV7-9 with TRBJ2-1, with D unclear. CDR3 size: 17 residues. With 2 bases removed from V and 5 bases from J, the gap between germline ends came to 19 bases. CDR1 and CDR2 from the germline V gene are SEHNR and FQNEAQ (reference sequence). This chain's CDR3 is CASSLTSLPDVHNEQFF. For the CDR3, the DNA is TGTGCCAGCAGCTTAACTTCCCTACCCGATGTCCACAATGAGCAGTTCTTC.

This clonotype was counted many times. V gene TRBV12-3 or TRBV12-4 combines with J gene TRBJ2-1; TRBD1 agrees at 7 bases. This CDR3 has 16 residues. Trimming took 6 bases from V and 7 from J; bases not matched to a gene: 15. The CDR3 DNA reads as TGTGCCAGCAGCAAGTCCGACAGGGAATCTTTTAATGAGCAGTTCTTC. Translating it yields CASSKSDRESFNEQFF.

This clonotype was seen repeatedly, ten times or more. This chain uses TRBV28 with TRBJ1-4; TRBD1 might be the D (5 bases). Trimming pared 7 bases from V and 8 bases from J, leaving 8 bases between. The V gene's germline CDR1 is MDHEN and CDR2 SYDVKM. The CDR3 runs 11 residues. CDR3 protein: CASMGGEKLFF. For the CDR3, the DNA is TGTGCCAGCATGGGGGGAGAAAAACTGTTTTTT.

This clonotype was detected a few times. The chain recombines TRBV20-1 with TRBJ1-5; perhaps TRBD1 as D (5 bases). Germline CDR1 reads DFQATT; CDR2 reads SNEGSKA (reference sequence). The CDR3 has 18 amino acids. The V gene lost 1 base and the J gene lost 0 bases, with 19 bases spanning the gap. For the CDR3, the DNA is TGCAGTGCTAGAGTCAGGGTTGTTGGCCTTTATAGCAATCAGCCCCAGCATTTT. It is translated as CSARVRVVGLYSNQPQHF.

This clonotype was found many times. The gene calls are TRBV9 and TRBJ2-1, with 8 bases lining up with TRBD2. Per germline, CDR1 SGDLS and CDR2 YYNGEE. This CDR3 spans 16 amino acids. After removal of 0 bases from V and 6 bases from J, the junction contained 8 bases not matched to a gene. The CDR3 loop reads CASSVVPGGPSNEQFF. The CDR3 DNA reads TGTGCCAGCAGCGTAGTCCCGGGAGGGCCCTCCAATGAGCAGTTCTTC. Filled out from reference TRBV9 and TRBJ2-1, the complete variable domain reads DSGVTQTPKHLITATGQRVTLRCSPRSGDLSVYWYQQSLDQGLQFLIQYYNGEERAKGNILERFSAQQFPDLHSELNLSSLELGDSALYFCASSVVPGGPSNEQFFGPGTRLTVL.

This clonotype was picked up many times. V usage is TRBV20-1 and J usage is TRBJ2-2; 13 nucleotides agree with TRBD2. The germline CDR1 and CDR2 sequences are DFQATT and SNEGSKA (reference sequence). This CDR3 has 16 residues. The ends lost 4 bases at V and 1 base at J; junction bases unmatched: 3. CDR3 loop: CSATGLAGLNTGELFF. The CDR3 DNA reads as TGCAGTGCTACGGGACTAGCGGGACTGAACACCGGGGAGCTGTTTTTT.

This clonotype occurred a few times. The rearrangement joins TRBV11-2 to TRBJ2-3; TRBD2 might be the D (6 bases). Looked up from germline, CDR1 is SGHAT and CDR2 is FQNNGV. V gave up 5 bases and J gave up 2 bases, with 14 bases separating them. CDR3 size: 15 residues. The CDR3 DNA reads TGTGCCAGCAGCCCATTTGGGACTCTCACAGATACGCAGTATTTT. Translation: CASSPFGTLTDTQYF.

The rearrangement uses TRBV20-1 and TRBJ1-2; D is unclear. Trimming took 5 bases from V and 3 from J, leaving 10 bases between them. The CDR3 consists of 12 residues. Germline loops: CDR1 DFQATT, CDR2 SNEGSKA (reference sequence). CDR3 sequence reads: CSAVDGYYGYTF. The CDR3 DNA follows: TGCAGTGCTGTGGACGGATACTATGGCTACACCTTC.

This clonotype was observed a few times. This rearrangement joins TRBV6-2 or TRBV6-3 to TRBJ2-5; D unclear. Trimming removed 4 bases at V and 3 bases at J, with 15 bases between. The germline V gene has CDR1 MNHEY and CDR2 SVGEGT. This CDR3 has 15 amino acids. The DNA of the CDR3 is TGTGCCAGCAGTTCCCTCCGCGGAGTCAAAGAGACCCAGTACTTC. Amino acids: CASSSLRGVKETQYF.

This clonotype was picked up a small number of times. The V gene is TRBV28, the J gene TRBJ1-3; no definite D call. The germline V gene has CDR1 MDHEN and CDR2 SYDVKM. Trimming left V 0 bases short and J 2 bases short, with 8 bases between. The CDR3 runs to 15 residues. CDR3 amino acids: CASSLWQVTGNTIYF. Here the CDR3 DNA reads TGTGCCAGCAGTTTATGGCAGGTGACTGGAAACACCATATATTTT.

This clonotype has ten or more counts. The CDR3 nucleotides read TGCAGTGCTAGACCTACTAGCCTCGGGGAGCTGTTTTTT. It yields the protein CSARPTSLGELFF. The chain carries TRBV20-1 and TRBJ2-2; tentative D call: TRBD2 (6 bases). Germline V gene lookup returns CDR1 DFQATT and CDR2 SNEGSKA (reference sequence). V lost 2 bases and J 7 bases, leaving 11 bases between the germline ends. This CDR3 contains 13 residues.